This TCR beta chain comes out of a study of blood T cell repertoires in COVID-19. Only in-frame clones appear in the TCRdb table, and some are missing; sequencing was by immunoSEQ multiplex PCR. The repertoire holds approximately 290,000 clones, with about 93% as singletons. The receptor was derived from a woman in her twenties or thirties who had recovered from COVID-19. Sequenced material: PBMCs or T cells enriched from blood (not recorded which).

This CDR3 is CASSYLQGRLTDTQYF. CDR3 bases: TGTGCCAGCAGTTACCTACAGGGGAGGTTAACAGATACGCAGTATTTT. This chain connects TRBV6-5 to TRBJ2-3; D possibly corresponds to TRBD1 (7 bases). The length of the CDR3 is 16 residues. V was shortened by 2 bases and J by 3 bases, with 15 bases between the two germline ends. Germline assignment: CDR1 MNHEY and CDR2 SVGAGI.